This TCR beta chain is from a study of cytomegalovirus exposure and HLA in healthy donors (TCRdb year 2017). In the study overall: According to an earlier analysis of several hundred of the donors, 200 million or so T cells yielded roughly 110 million unique TCR beta sequences and 276 Gb of sequence data. The study was designed to test whether signatures of past pathogen exposure could be identified by cataloging public T cell receptors. Rather than using new phenotypic data, the later analysis identified candidate immune exposures from TCR beta sequences and from how often those sequences occurred across donors. The study combined high-throughput TCR immunosequencing, statistical association of individual TCRs with disease status, and machine learning to predict cytomegalovirus infection status. A later analysis re-examined previously published TCR beta repertoires from 610 or so donors and added high-resolution HLA genotyping to investigate patterns of TCR occurrence. Using immunosequencing, the study profiled T cell repertoires from around 680 subjects and related those repertoires to cytomegalovirus serostatus. Class I and class II HLA loci were covered by the typing at four-digit resolution. Every repertoire in the discovery cohort had been generated on one and the same sequencing platform. A later genetic analysis took genome-wide SNP genotypes for about three fifths of the roughly 700 donors and used that subset as a discovery cohort. Typing coverage differed by locus: A, B, C, DRB1 and DQB1 were typed in roughly 620-630 donors, DQA1 in about 500, DPA1 in 600 to 610, and DPB1 in just under 480. Among the approximately 420 genotyped donors, approximately 76% belonged to the genetic ancestry cluster associated with self-reported Caucasian donors. Because of strong linkage in the cohort, five DR-DQ haplotypes were treated as single units for association and clustering. Among around 400 genotyped donors of the cohort, an average of roughly 240,000 unique TCR beta nucleotide sequences were sequenced per donor, roughly a sixth of them non-productive. An early release that covered about 640 HLA-typed donors contained about 300 gigabases of sequencing data and about 93 million unique TCR sequences. An earlier analysis of 500 to 650 of the donors applied high-throughput TCR beta sequencing to assess whether each TCR beta V gene segment acted as functional or pseudogenic. Donor age, sex, ethnicity and CMV serostatus were collected together with the repertoire data. Besides the first cohort of 666 subjects, a separate validation cohort made up of 120 or so different subjects was used. The full study reports these points: Some IMGT-functional V segments, including TRBV6-2 and TRBV6-3, could not be told apart with the 87-base-pair reads, so those segments were excluded. Sequencing depth was assumed to be roughly uniform across donors in the presence/absence analyses, though that assumption may not hold. Linkage disequilibrium might explain the correlated functional status among segregating V segments, but an unknown experimental factor could not be ruled out. Compared with equally common non-associated chains, HLA-associated TCR beta chains in a later analysis were more clonally expanded and had lower generation probabilities. While some public TCRs were present in many individuals, most TCR sequences turned up only very rarely across donors. The cohort was sequenced for TCR beta chains only, and without alpha or paired-chain data the features that could be detected were limited. The classifier was reported to diagnose cytomegalovirus status with high specificity and sensitivity in both the original and validation cohorts. In the study, 150 to 200 TCR beta chains were listed as associated with cytomegalovirus. A later analysis associated about 16,000 TCR beta sequences with specific HLA alleles at a false discovery rate of 0.05. In a later analysis, the rate of TCR association differed among HLA loci, with DRB1 alleles having the most associated TCRs and HLA-C alleles having the fewest. In an earlier analysis of under 600 of the donors, most TCR beta V segments were observed in productive rearrangements about 90% or about 30% of the time, broadly matching IMGT annotations. In vitro tests confirmed that a few of the cytomegalovirus-associated TCR beta chains recognize cytomegalovirus antigens. In a later analysis, most CMV-associated TCR beta chains were found to appear HLA-restricted, with HLA associations seemingly driven largely by CMV exposure. The authors suggested that the approach could potentially be extended to other disease states and immunological phenotypes. In a later analysis, several top co-occurrence clusters were reported to appear linked to parvovirus B19, influenza, CMV and Epstein-Barr virus. A further reported finding was that TCR beta sequences accurately predicted the HLA-A and HLA-B alleles for most subjects in the first cohort. Because counts were too low, around 18 rarely observed V segments, including chromosome 9 orphons, were left out of the earlier analysis of a few hundred of the donors. Because some donors lacked HLA typing at each locus, the association tests relied only on the typed subset. Strong co-occurrence of HLA alleles, especially DR and DQ, made assigning TCR associations to individual alleles difficult. An association between a missense DCLRE1C variant and V-gene and J-gene trimming of TCR beta chains was found in a later genetic analysis and replicated in an independent cohort. The sequencing pipeline was judged likely to have produced a cluster of highly shared sequence variants as a technical artifact. In a later genetic analysis, fewer N-insertions in productive TCRs were reported among donors in an Asian-associated ancestry cluster than the roughly 700-donor mean. CMV serostatus was the only immune exposure information available for the cohort.

CDR1 and CDR2 are read off the germline V gene as SNHLY and FYNNEI. There are 15 amino acids in the CDR3, from cysteine to phenylalanine inclusive. CDR3 DNA only is kept here, 45 bases in frame from base 1. V loses 3 bases at its end and J loses 3 bases; junction bases beyond the gene matches: 4. Libraries were constructed by the immunoSEQ multiplex PCR assay. For the multiplex PCR, a mixture combining 60 forward primers for TCR Vbeta segments and 13 reverse primers for TCR Jbeta segments was used. The CDR3 region of rearranged TCR beta genes was amplified from genomic DNA with a multiplex PCR assay. The amplified TCR beta libraries were sequenced on the Illumina HiSeq System as 87-base-pair reads. On the authors' methods: In a later analysis, some 80 million unique TCR beta chains were counted across the 500 to 850 repertoires, and roughly 11 million of these chains were shared by at least two donors. A nearest-neighbor algorithm error-corrected the raw reads and collapsed the reads into unique sequences, merging closely related sequences to remove PCR and sequencing errors. CDR3 sequences were aligned to IMGT reference sequences to assign V, D and J gene segments. Each retained sequence needed at least a six-nucleotide match to both a V gene segment and a J gene segment. A rearrangement counted as productive if the CDR3 had no stop codons and remained in frame with V and J, and every other rearrangement counted as non-productive. Following IMGT convention, CDR3 was defined as the stretch from the second conserved V-encoded cysteine up to the conserved J-encoded phenylalanine. The earlier analysis of about 500 of the donors excluded sequences that lacked an unambiguous match to a single V gene segment. An earlier analysis of fewer than 750 of the donors called V segments functional above 56.7% productive rearrangements and segregating when the between-donor standard deviation exceeded 5%. A statistical classification framework was built to diagnose cytomegalovirus status from the catalog of TCR beta chain sequences. In a later analysis, V and J genes were assigned by comparing TCR nucleotide sequences against IMGT/GENE-DB human TR gene sequences. A later analysis assigned CDR3 sequences and most-parsimonious VDJ recombination scenarios with the TCRdist pipeline. In a later analysis, every TCR beta chain was defined by the combination of its CDR3 amino acid sequence and its V-gene family, and reads without a unique V-gene family were dropped. To address suspected cross-contamination and a sequencing artifact, a later analysis removed around 600 highly shared, low-generation-probability nucleotide sequences. For each public chain, a later analysis derived a clonal expansion index from normalized ranks of inferred template counts within each repertoire. In a later analysis, generation probabilities were computed with a VDJ recombination model fitted to out-of-frame rearrangements, and the resulting probabilities were checked against IGoR. A later analysis scored TCR-TCR, TCR-HLA and TCR-CMV co-occurrence with hypergeometric tests, applying a repertoire-size bias correction to TCR pairs. A later analysis estimated false discovery rates by permuting HLA or CMV assignments 20 times. In a later analysis, co-occurring TCRs were grouped using DBSCAN, with TCRdist sequence similarity added in when clustering inside HLA-allele-positive subsets. For co-occurrence clustering, repertoires with fewer than 30,000 or more than 120,000 public chains were excluded, along with roughly 5 repertoires with anomalous nucleotide sharing. Held by TCRdb, this immuneACCESS table contains in-frame sequences only and omits some clones. Under half of the omission traces to an unresolved V gene where checked; the cause of the rest is unknown. From that table come the V and J calls and clone size; the DNA was used to work out D and trimming. A total of 150,000 to 200,000 clones appear in this sample, 85% of them only once. The ten largest clones represent about 2% of the sample.

The cohort comprised 666 healthy bone marrow donors. At the time of sampling, every cohort member was nominally healthy, though immune exposures that went unrecorded were likely present. The donor tested CMV seropositive and was one of the 289 seropositive cohort members. A peripheral blood sample was provided by each donor, and peripheral blood mononuclear cells were used for TCR beta sequencing. The Qiagen DNeasy Blood Extraction Kit was used to extract genomic DNA from the blood cell samples. A word on this clone: Its antigen specificity is not known. The record has no base qualities; no much larger clone is one base away.

The sequencing input was PBMCs. The clonotype was recovered from a man between 18 and 29 years old in good health and CMV-seropositive. Recombination joined TRBV2 with TRBJ2-3; TRBD2 agrees with 9 junctional bases. The sequenced DNA: TGTGCCAGCAGTGAGGGGCGGGGGGGTACAGATACGCAGTATTTT. Translated, it reads CASSEGRGGTDTQYF.